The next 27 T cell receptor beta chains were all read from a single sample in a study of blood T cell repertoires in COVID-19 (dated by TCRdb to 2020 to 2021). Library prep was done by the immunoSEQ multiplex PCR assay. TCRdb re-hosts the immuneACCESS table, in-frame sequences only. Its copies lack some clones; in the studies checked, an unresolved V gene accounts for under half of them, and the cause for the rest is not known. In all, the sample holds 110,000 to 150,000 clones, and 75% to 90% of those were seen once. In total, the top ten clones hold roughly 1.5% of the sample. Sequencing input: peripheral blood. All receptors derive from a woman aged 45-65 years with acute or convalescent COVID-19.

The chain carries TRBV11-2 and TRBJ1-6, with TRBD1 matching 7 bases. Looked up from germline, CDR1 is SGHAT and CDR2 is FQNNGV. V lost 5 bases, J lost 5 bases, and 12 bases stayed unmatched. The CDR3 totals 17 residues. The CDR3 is CASSRVTGVINNSPLHF. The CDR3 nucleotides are TGTGCCAGCAGCCGTGTTACAGGGGTCATTAATAATTCACCCCTCCACTTT. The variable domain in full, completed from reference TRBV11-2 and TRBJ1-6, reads EAGVAQSPRYKIIEKRQSVAFWCNPISGHATLYWYQQILGQGPKLLIQFQNNGVVDDSQLPKDRFSAERLKGVDSTLKIQPAKLEDSAVYLCASSRVTGVINNSPLHFGNGTRLTVT.

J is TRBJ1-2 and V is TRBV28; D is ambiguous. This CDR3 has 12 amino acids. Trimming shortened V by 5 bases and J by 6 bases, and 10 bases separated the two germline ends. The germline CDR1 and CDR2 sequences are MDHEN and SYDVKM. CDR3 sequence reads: CASSALADGYTF. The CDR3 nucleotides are TGTGCCAGCAGTGCCTTGGCCGATGGCTACACCTTC.

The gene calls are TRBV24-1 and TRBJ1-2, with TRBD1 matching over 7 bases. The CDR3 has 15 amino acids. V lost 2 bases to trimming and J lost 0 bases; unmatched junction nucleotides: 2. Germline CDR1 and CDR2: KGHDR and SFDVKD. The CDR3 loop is CATSDWTGANYGYTF. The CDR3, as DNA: TGTGCCACCAGTGATTGGACAGGCGCTAACTATGGCTACACCTTC.

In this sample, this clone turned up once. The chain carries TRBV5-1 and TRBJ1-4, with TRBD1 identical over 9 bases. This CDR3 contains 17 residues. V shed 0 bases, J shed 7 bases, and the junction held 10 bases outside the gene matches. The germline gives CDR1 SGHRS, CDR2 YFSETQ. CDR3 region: CASSLGQGVTGGEKLFF. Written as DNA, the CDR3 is TGCGCCAGCAGCTTGGGACAGGGGGTAACGGGAGGTGAAAAACTGTTTTTT.

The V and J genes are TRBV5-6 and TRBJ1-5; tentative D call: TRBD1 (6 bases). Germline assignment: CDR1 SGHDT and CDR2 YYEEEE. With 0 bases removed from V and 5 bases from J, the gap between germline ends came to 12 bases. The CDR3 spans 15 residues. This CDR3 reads CASSLVGGRDQPQHF. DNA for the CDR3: TGTGCCAGCAGCTTGGTGGGGGGGCGTGATCAGCCCCAGCATTTT.

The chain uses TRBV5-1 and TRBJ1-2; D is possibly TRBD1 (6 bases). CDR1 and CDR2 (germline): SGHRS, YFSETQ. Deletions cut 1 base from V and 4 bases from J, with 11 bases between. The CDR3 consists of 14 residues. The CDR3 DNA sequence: TGCGCCAGCAGCTTGACCGGGACACCCTATGGCTACACCTTC. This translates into CASSLTGTPYGYTF.

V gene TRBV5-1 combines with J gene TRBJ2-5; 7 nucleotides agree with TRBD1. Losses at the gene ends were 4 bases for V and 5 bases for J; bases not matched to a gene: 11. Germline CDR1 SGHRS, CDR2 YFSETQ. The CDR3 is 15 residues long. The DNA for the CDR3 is TGCGCCAGCAGCCCGGGACAGTACCCGCGGGAGACCCAGTACTTC. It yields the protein CASSPGQYPRETQYF.

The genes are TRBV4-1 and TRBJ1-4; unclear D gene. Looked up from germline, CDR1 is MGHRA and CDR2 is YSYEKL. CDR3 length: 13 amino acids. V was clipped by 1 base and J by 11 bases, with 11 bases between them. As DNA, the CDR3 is TGCGCCAGCAGCCAAGGCCTTAGGAGGAAACTGTTTTTT. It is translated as CASSQGLRRKLFF.

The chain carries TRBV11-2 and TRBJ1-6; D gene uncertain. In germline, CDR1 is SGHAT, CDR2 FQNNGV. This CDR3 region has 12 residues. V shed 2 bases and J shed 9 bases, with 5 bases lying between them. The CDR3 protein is CASSLNSSPLHF. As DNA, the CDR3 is TGTGCCAGCAGCTTAAATAGTTCACCCCTCCACTTT.

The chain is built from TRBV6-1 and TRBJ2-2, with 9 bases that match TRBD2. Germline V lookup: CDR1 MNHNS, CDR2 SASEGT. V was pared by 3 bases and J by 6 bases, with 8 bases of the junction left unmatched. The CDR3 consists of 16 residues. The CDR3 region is CASSDRELAGAGELFF. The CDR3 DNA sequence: TGTGCCAGCAGTGACCGGGAATTAGCGGGAGCCGGGGAGCTGTTTTTT.

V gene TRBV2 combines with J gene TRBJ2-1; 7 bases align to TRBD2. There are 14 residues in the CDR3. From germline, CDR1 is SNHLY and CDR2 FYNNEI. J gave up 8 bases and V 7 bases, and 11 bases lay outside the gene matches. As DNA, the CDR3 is TGTGCCAGCAAACGGGGCGGGAGTAGCGATGAGCAGTTCTTC. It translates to CASKRGGSSDEQFF.

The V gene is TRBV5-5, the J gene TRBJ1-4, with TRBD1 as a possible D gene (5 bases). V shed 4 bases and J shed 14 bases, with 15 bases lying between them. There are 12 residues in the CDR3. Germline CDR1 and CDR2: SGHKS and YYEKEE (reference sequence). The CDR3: CASSLPDSFLFF. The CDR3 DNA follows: TGTGCCAGCAGCCTCCCCGACAGTTTCCTGTTTTTT. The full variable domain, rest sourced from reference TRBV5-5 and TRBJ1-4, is DAGVTQSPTHLIKTRGQQVTLRCSPISGHKSVSWYQQVLGQGPQFIFQYYEKEERGRGNFPDRFSARQFPNYSSELNVNALLLGDSALYLCASSLPDSFLFFGSGTQLSVL.

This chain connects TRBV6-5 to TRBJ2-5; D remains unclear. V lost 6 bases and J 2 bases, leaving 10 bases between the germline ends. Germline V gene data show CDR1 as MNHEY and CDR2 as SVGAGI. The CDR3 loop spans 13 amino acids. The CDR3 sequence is CASRSSWQETQYF. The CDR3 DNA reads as TGTGCCAGCAGGAGTTCGTGGCAAGAGACCCAGTACTTC.

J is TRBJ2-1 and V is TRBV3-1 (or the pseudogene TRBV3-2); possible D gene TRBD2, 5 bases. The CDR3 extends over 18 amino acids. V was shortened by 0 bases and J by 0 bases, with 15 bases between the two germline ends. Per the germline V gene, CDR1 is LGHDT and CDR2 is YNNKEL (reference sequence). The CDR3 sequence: CASSQDFGNRDSYNEQFF. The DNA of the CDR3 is TGTGCCAGCAGCCAAGATTTCGGCAACCGGGACTCCTACAATGAGCAGTTCTTC.

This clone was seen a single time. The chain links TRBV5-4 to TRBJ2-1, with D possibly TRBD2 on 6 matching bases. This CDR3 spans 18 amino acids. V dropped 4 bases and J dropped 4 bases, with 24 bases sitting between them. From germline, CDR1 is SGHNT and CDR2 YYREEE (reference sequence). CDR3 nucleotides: TGTGCCAGCAGCGGACGAAGCGGGCTAGCCTACTCTTACAATGAGCAGTTCTTC. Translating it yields CASSGRSGLAYSYNEQFF.

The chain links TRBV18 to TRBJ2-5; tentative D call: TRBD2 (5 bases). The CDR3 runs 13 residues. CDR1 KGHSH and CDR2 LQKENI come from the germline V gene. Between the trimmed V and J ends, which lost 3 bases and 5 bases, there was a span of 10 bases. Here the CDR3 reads CASSPGGSETQYF. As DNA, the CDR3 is TGTGCCAGCTCACCCGGTGGGAGCGAGACCCAGTACTTC.

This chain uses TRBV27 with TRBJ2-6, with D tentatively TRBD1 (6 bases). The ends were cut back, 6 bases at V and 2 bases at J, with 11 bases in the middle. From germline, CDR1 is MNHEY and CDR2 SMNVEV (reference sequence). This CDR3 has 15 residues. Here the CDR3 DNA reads TGTGCCAGCAGACTACAGGGAGCTGGGGCCAACGTCCTGACTTTC. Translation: CASRLQGAGANVLTF.

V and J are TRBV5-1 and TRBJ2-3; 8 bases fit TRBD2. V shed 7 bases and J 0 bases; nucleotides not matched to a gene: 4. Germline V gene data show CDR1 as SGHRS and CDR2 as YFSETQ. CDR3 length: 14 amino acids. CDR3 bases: TGCGCCAGCGGTAGCGGGGCTAGCACAGATACGCAGTATTTT. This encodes CASGSGASTDTQYF.

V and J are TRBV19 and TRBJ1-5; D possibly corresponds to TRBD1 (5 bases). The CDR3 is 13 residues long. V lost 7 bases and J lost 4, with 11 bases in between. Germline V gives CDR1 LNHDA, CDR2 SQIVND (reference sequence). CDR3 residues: CASTKQVNQPQHF. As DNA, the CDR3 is TGTGCCAGTACCAAACAGGTGAATCAGCCCCAGCATTTT.

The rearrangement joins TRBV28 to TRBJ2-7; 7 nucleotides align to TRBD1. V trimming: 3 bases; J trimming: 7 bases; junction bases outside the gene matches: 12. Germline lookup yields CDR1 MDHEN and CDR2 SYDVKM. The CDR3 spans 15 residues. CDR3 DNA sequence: TGTGCCAGCAGTTTCCTAACGACAGGGTCGGGGGAGCAGTACTTC. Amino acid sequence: CASSFLTTGSGEQYF.

The CDR3 reads CASSPTNSFMNTEAFF. DNA for the CDR3: TGTGCCAGCAGTCCCACGAACTCCTTCATGAACACTGAAGCTTTCTTT. This chain links TRBV25-1 with TRBJ1-1; D is unresolved. The germline V and J ends were trimmed by 5 bases and 0 bases, with 16 bases remaining between them. Germline assignment: CDR1 MGHDK and CDR2 SYGVNS. The CDR3 loop spans 16 amino acids.

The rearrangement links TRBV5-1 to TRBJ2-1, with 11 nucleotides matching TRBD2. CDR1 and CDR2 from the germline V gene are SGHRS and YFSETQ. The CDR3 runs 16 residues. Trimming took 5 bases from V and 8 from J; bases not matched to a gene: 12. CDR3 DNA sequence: TGCGCCAGCAGTTTCGACCTAGCGGGAGGTATCGATGAGCAGTTCTTC. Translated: CASSFDLAGGIDEQFF.

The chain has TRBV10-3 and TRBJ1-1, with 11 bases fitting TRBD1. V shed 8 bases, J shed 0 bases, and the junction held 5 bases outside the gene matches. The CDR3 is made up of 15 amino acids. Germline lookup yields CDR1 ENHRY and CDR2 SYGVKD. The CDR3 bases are TGTGCCATCCAGGACAGGGGGCTCCTGAACACTGAAGCTTTCTTT. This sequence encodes CAIQDRGLLNTEAFF.

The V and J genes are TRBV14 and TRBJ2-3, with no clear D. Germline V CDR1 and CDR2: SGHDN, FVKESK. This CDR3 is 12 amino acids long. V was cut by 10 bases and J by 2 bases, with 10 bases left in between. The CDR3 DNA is TGTGCCACCAGACATAACACAGATACGCAGTATTTT. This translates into CATRHNTDTQYF.

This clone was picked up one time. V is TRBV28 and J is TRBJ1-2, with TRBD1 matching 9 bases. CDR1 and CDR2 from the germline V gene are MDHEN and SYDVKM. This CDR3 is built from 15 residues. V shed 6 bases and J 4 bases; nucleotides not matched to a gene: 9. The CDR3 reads CASSITSGQGYGYTF. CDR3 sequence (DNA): TGTGCCAGCAGCATCACTTCGGGACAGGGCTATGGCTACACCTTC.

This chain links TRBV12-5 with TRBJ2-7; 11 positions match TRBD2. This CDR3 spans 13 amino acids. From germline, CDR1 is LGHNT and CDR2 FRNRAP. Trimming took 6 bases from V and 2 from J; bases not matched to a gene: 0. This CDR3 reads CASGLAGAYEQYF. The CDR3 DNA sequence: TGTGCTAGTGGACTAGCGGGGGCCTACGAGCAGTACTTC.

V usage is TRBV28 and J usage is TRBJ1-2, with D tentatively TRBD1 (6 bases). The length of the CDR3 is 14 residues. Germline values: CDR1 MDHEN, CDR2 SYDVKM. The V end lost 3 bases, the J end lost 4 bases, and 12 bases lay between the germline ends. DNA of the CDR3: TGTGCCAGCAGTTTTACAGGGCTCAGCTATGGCTACACCTTC. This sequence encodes CASSFTGLSYGYTF.